This T cell receptor beta chain was recorded in a study of T cells after somatic rescue of genetic block. Using immunoSEQ multiplex PCR, the repertoire was profiled, and TCRdb retains in-frame clones only, with some absent. The sample consists of approximately 71,000 clones, 85% to 95% of them appearing once. This receptor was taken from a man in his forties or fifties. Sequencing was done on a sample of peripheral blood mononuclear cells (PBMCs).

CDR3 residues: CASSSRTSQGSFF. DNA for the CDR3: TGCGCCAGCAGCTCCCGGACTTCTCAGGGGTCTTTCTTT. The gene calls are TRBV5-1 and TRBJ1-1; maybe TRBD1 (6 bases). Germline V gene data show CDR1 as SGHRS and CDR2 as YFSETQ. The V end was cut by 3 bases, the J end by 12 bases, with 18 bases between. There are 13 residues in the CDR3.